Below, 14 T cell receptor beta chains from the same sample are listed, as sequenced in a study of early T cells in non-severe SARS-CoV-2 infection. TCRdb re-called the 5' RACE reads through MiXCR, storing one row per CDR3 protein. The data show about 77,000 distinct CDR3 sequences, 9% to 10% seen once. The sequencing sample was made of whole blood. Receptors were obtained from an adult who was a healthcare worker with PCR-confirmed SARS-CoV-2 infection or an uninfected control (not recorded which).

There are a few counts of this clonotype. The rearrangement joins TRBV5-1 to TRBJ2-1; possible D gene TRBD2, 5 bases. This CDR3 comprises 13 residues. The V gene lost 0 bases and the J gene lost 9 bases, with 10 bases spanning the gap. Germline V lookup: CDR1 SGHRS, CDR2 YFSETQ. CDR3: CASSLERAREQFF. In nucleotides, the CDR3 is TGCGCCAGCAGCTTGGAGAGGGCCCGTGAGCAGTTCTTC.

This clonotype was recorded at least ten times. This sequence joins TRBV5-1 and TRBJ2-7; 8 bases line up with TRBD1. This CDR3 spans 13 amino acids. CDR1 is SGHRS, CDR2 YFSETQ, per germline. Trimming removed 4 bases from V and 3 bases from J; junction bases left unmatched: 3. Here the CDR3 DNA reads TGCGCCAGCAGCAAGGACAGGGTCTACGAGCAGTACTTC. This translates into CASSKDRVYEQYF.

In the case of this clonotype: A read error is possible here, since a much larger clone lies one base away. This sequence joins TRBV20-1 and TRBJ2-7; TRBD1 agrees at 7 bases. The end of the DNA aligns better with TRBJ2-1, so the J call may be wrong. The CDR3 sequence is 11 residues long. Germline V gives CDR1 DFQATT, CDR2 SNEGSKA (reference sequence). The CDR3 region has the DNA TGCAGTGCTACAACAGGGGACGAGCAGTTCTTC. Residues: CSATTGDEQFF.

This clonotype was recorded a few times. The chain uses TRBV28 and TRBJ1-2, with D possibly being TRBD1 (5 bases). The length of the CDR3 is 13 residues. V was cut by 2 bases and J by 5 bases, with 9 bases left in between. In germline, CDR1 is MDHEN, CDR2 SYDVKM. Here the CDR3 reads CASSLDSLYGYTF. The CDR3 DNA is TGTGCCAGCAGTTTAGACAGCTTATATGGCTACACCTTC.

The chain is built from TRBV28 and TRBJ1-3, with D maybe TRBD1 (6 bases). The CDR3 has 15 amino acids. Trimming cost V 7 bases and J 4 bases, with 17 bases left between them. Germline values: CDR1 MDHEN, CDR2 SYDVKM. The chain's CDR3 is CASIPGGARGNTIYF. CDR3 DNA: TGTGCCAGCATCCCCGGGGGGGCTCGCGGAAACACCATATATTTT.

The CDR3 nucleotides read TGTGCCAGCAACCCCCGACAGGGGGGCGAGCAGTACTTC. Translating it yields CASNPRQGGEQYF. The chain recombines TRBV27 with TRBJ2-7, with 9 bases aligning to TRBD1. The CDR3 extends over 13 amino acids. The germline CDR1 and CDR2 sequences are MNHEY and SMNVEV (reference sequence). The trim removed 7 bases at V and 6 bases at J, leaving 7 bases unmatched.

Ten or more counts support this clonotype. The V call is TRBV27, the J call TRBJ1-5; possibly TRBD1 for D (5 bases). Deletions cut 8 bases from V and 1 base from J, with 24 bases between. Germline V gene sequence: CDR1 MNHEY, CDR2 SMNVEV (reference sequence). This CDR3 spans 18 amino acids. CDR3 bases: TGTGCCAGCCCCTGGGGGACCGTGGGCCCTCGGAGCAATCAGCCCCAGCATTTT. It yields the protein CASPWGTVGPRSNQPQHF.

This clonotype was seen repeatedly, ten times or more. The CDR3 DNA is TGTGCCAGCAGCTTAGGGGCTAGGAGGGAAAAACTGTTTTTT. This sequence encodes CASSLGARREKLFF. This chain links TRBV7-2 with TRBJ1-4; D gene ambiguous. Between the trimmed V and J ends, which lost 1 base and 8 bases, there was a span of 11 bases. This CDR3 is built from 14 residues. The V gene's germline CDR1 is SGHTA and CDR2 FQGNSA.

This clonotype was recorded a few times. The V gene is TRBV29-1, the J gene TRBJ2-1; D is unresolved. The CDR3 loop spans 10 amino acids. V lost 2 bases, J lost 15 bases, and 11 bases lay in between. In germline, CDR1 is SQVTM, CDR2 ANQGSEA. CDR3 DNA: TGCAGCGTTGAAAGCACTTACAGGTTCTTC. It codes for CSVESTYRFF.

This clonotype has only a few counts. CDR3 in DNA: TGCGCCAGCAGCCAGCTGTGGACTAGCGGGAGGGCCTTCACAGATACGCAGTATTTT. It specifies CASSQLWTSGRAFTDTQYF. The chain uses TRBV4-1 and TRBJ2-3; 15 bases align to TRBD2. CDR1 and CDR2 from the germline V gene are MGHRA and YSYEKL. V was pared by 3 bases and J by 2 bases, with 9 bases of the junction left unmatched. There are 19 residues in the CDR3.

CDR3 loop: CASSGAPRTHTQYF. CDR3 nucleotide sequence: TGTGCCAGCAGTGGAGCCCCTCGTACACATACGCAGTATTTT. The chain links TRBV2 to TRBJ2-3; D is uncertain. Trimming cost V 4 bases and J 7 bases, with 15 bases left between them. The CDR3 contains 14 residues. Germline lookup yields CDR1 SNHLY and CDR2 FYNNEI.

The chain combines TRBV7-9 with TRBJ1-6; maybe TRBD1 (6 bases). Germline V gene lookup returns CDR1 SEHNR and CDR2 FQNEAQ (reference sequence). The length of the CDR3 is 15 residues. Trimming removed 3 bases from V and 7 bases from J, with 13 bases in between. CDR3 protein: CASSLIMGANSPLHF. The DNA of the CDR3 is TGTGCCAGCAGCTTGATAATGGGGGCCAATTCACCCCTCCACTTT. Based on the CDR3 plus reference TRBV7-9 and TRBJ1-6, the full variable domain is DTGVSQNPRHKITKRGQNVTFRCDPISEHNRLYWYRQTLGQGPEFLTYFQNEAQLEKSRLLSDRFSAERPKGSFSTLEIQRTEQGDSAMYLCASSLIMGANSPLHFGNGTRLTVT.

The chain has TRBV14 and TRBJ2-3; TRBD2 matches at 8 bases. After removal of 6 bases from V and 4 bases from J, the junction contained 9 bases not matched to a gene. The germline V gene encodes CDR1 SGHDN and CDR2 FVKESK. The CDR3 length is 15 residues. CDR3 region: CASSRLAGRADTQYF. The CDR3 DNA reads as TGTGCCAGCAGTCGCTTAGCGGGACGCGCAGATACGCAGTATTTT. The full variable domain, rest sourced from reference TRBV14 and TRBJ2-3, is EAGVTQFPSHSVIEKGQTVTLRCDPISGHDNLYWYRRVMGKEIKFLLHFVKESKQDESGMPNNRFLAERTGGTYSTLKVQPAELEDSGVYFCASSRLAGRADTQYFGPGTRLTVL.

CDR3: CASSSTRGLYEQYF. The CDR3 region has the DNA TGTGCCAGCAGCTCGACCAGGGGGCTATACGAGCAGTACTTC. The chain has TRBV7-9 and TRBJ2-7; 8 positions match TRBD1. Trimming removed 4 bases from V and 4 bases from J; junction bases left unmatched: 6. CDR3 size: 14 residues. Germline CDR1 reads SEHNR; CDR2 reads FQNEAQ (reference sequence).